The 22 T cell receptor beta chains in this list originate from one sample, sequenced in a study of blood T cell repertoires in COVID-19. Profiling relied on immunoSEQ multiplex PCR, and the TCRdb table lists in-frame clones only, not all of them. The sample gives 200,000 to 250,000 clones, 75% to 85% of which show up once; roughly 4.3% is in the top ten. Sequenced sample: PBMCs or T cells enriched from blood (not recorded which). The receptors come from a man aged 25-40 years with acute COVID-19.

CDR3 DNA: TGTGCCAGCAGCAAAAGGAGTAAGTTCTTC. Translation: CASSKRSKFF. The rearrangement links TRBV21-1 to TRBJ2-1; TRBD2 reflects the table's D call only, with no check against the DNA. TRBV21-1 is marked as a pseudogene. The CDR3 is made up of 10 amino acids.

CDR3 region: CASSPNSGPGEEQYF. The DNA of the CDR3 is TGTGCCAGCAGTCCCAATAGCGGCCCGGGGGAAGAGCAGTACTTC. The genes are TRBV2 and TRBJ2-7; D possibly corresponds to TRBD2 (6 bases). This CDR3 has 15 amino acids. Trimming left V 5 bases short and J 7 bases short, with 21 bases between. Germline V gene sequence: CDR1 SNHLY, CDR2 FYNNEI.

The sample holds a few counts of this clone. CDR3 amino acids: CAWRAGQPNQPQHF. The DNA for the CDR3 is TGTGCCTGGAGGGCAGGACAGCCCAATCAGCCCCAGCATTTT. The rearrangement links TRBV30 to TRBJ1-5, with D tentatively TRBD1 (6 bases). With 3 bases removed from V and 3 bases from J, the gap between germline ends came to 12 bases. CDR3 length: 14 amino acids. The germline V gene encodes CDR1 GTSNPN and CDR2 SVGIG (reference sequence). Full variable domain (rest looked up from reference TRBV30 and TRBJ1-5): SQTIHQWPATLVQPVGSPLSLECTVEGTSNPNLYWYRQAAGRGLQLLFYSVGIGQISSEVPQNLSASRPQDRQFILSSKKLLLSDSGFYLCAWRAGQPNQPQHFGDGTRLSIL.

This sequence joins TRBV29-1 and TRBJ2-7, with 9 bases matching TRBD1. The CDR3 totals 12 residues. Germline V gene sequence: CDR1 SQVTM, CDR2 ANQGSEA. V shed 8 bases and J 5 bases; nucleotides not matched to a gene: 7. Written as DNA, the CDR3 is TGCAGCACGGGACAGGGAAGGCACGAGCAGTACTTC. Amino acids: CSTGQGRHEQYF.

The chain has TRBV12-3 or TRBV12-4 and TRBJ1-1, with a tentative D call TRBD1 (5 bases). The germline V and J ends were trimmed by 5 bases and 0 bases, with 7 bases remaining between them. The CDR3 has 13 amino acids. The CDR3 spells CASSQGLNTEAFF. CDR3 in DNA: TGTGCCAGCAGTCAGGGCTTGAACACTGAAGCTTTCTTT.

This chain connects TRBV24-1 to TRBJ1-2, with a tentative D call TRBD1 (6 bases). The CDR3 totals 13 residues. Germline CDR1 KGHDR, CDR2 SFDVKD. Trimming removed 4 bases from V and 8 bases from J, with 13 bases in between. CDR3 sequence (DNA): TGTGCCACCAGTGACGAACAGGGTGGCGGCTACACCTTC. The encoded protein is CATSDEQGGGYTF.

The V and J genes are TRBV6-5 and TRBJ1-2, with D tentatively TRBD1 (6 bases). Trimming took 6 bases from V and 5 from J, leaving 10 bases between them. The germline V gene encodes CDR1 MNHEY and CDR2 SVGAGI. The CDR3 covers 12 residues. The CDR3, as DNA: TGTGCCAGCAGGCCTGGACAGTATGGCTACACCTTC. Translating it yields CASRPGQYGYTF.

The chain has TRBV27 and TRBJ2-3; 9 positions match TRBD1. The CDR3 has 21 residues. Germline V gene data show CDR1 as MNHEY and CDR2 as SMNVEV (reference sequence). Trimming removed 6 bases from V and 3 bases from J; junction bases left unmatched: 25. Written as DNA, the CDR3 is TGTGCCAGCAGACTTAAGACCCTCACAGGGGGCGCGGGGGATGGTACAGATACGCAGTATTTT. This gives the protein CASRLKTLTGGAGDGTDTQYF.

The chain combines TRBV5-1 with TRBJ1-2; D gene unclear. The CDR3 is 14 amino acids. The ends were cut back, 4 bases at V and 1 base at J, with 11 bases in the middle. The germline V gene has CDR1 SGHRS and CDR2 YFSETQ. As DNA, the CDR3 is TGCGCCAGCAGCACCGCCGGGGTTAACTATGGCTACACCTTC. This codes for CASSTAGVNYGYTF.

This chain uses TRBV9 with TRBJ1-4; no clear D gene. The V gene lost 0 bases and the J gene lost 8 bases, with 17 bases spanning the gap. CDR3 size: 16 residues. Germline V lookup: CDR1 SGDLS, CDR2 YYNGEE. The CDR3 region is CASSVASSSAREKLFF. The CDR3 DNA sequence: TGTGCCAGCAGCGTAGCGAGCTCCTCTGCCCGGGAAAAACTGTTTTTT. Variable domain in full (rest from reference TRBV9 and TRBJ1-4): DSGVTQTPKHLITATGQRVTLRCSPRSGDLSVYWYQQSLDQGLQFLIQYYNGEERAKGNILERFSAQQFPDLHSELNLSSLELGDSALYFCASSVASSSAREKLFFGSGTQLSVL.

This chain links TRBV30 with TRBJ1-5; TRBD1 matches 8 bases. Germline assignment: CDR1 GTSNPN and CDR2 SVGIG (reference sequence). With V trimmed by 3 bases and J by 2 bases, 15 bases remained unmatched. This CDR3 region has 18 residues. The CDR3 is CAWSTRRGRGLGNQPQHF. The CDR3 DNA follows: TGTGCCTGGAGCACTCGTCGAGGCAGGGGGCTTGGCAATCAGCCCCAGCATTTT.

The rearrangement uses TRBV5-1 and TRBJ1-6; D might be TRBD1 (6 bases). The CDR3 is 17 amino acids. The V gene's germline CDR1 is SGHRS and CDR2 YFSETQ. The V and J ends lost 0 bases and 6 bases respectively, with 16 bases between them. CDR3 residues: CASSLGVTSQGNSPLHF. The DNA for the CDR3 is TGCGCCAGCAGCTTGGGGGTGACTTCACAGGGTAATTCACCCCTCCACTTT.

The rearrangement links TRBV12-2 to TRBJ2-7; TRBD1 was called by the table and not checked on the DNA. TRBV12-2 counts as a pseudogene. The CDR3 totals 13 residues. CDR3 DNA: TGTGCAAGTCGTACAGGTAGCTCCTACGAGCAGTACTTC. Translated: CASRTGSSYEQYF.

This clone turned up a few times. J is TRBJ1-5 and V is TRBV19, with D uncertain. Trimming cost V 2 bases and J 0 bases, with 8 bases left between them. There are 15 residues in the CDR3. Germline V CDR1 and CDR2: LNHDA, SQIVND (reference sequence). The CDR3 loop reads CASSILPYSNQPQHF. The CDR3 bases are TGTGCCAGTAGTATACTGCCCTATAGCAATCAGCCCCAGCATTTT. The variable domain in full, completed from reference TRBV19 and TRBJ1-5, reads DGGITQSPKYLFRKEGQNVTLSCEQNLNHDAMYWYRQDPGQGLRLIYYSQIVNDFQKGDIAEGYSVSREKKESFPLTVTSAQKNPTAFYLCASSILPYSNQPQHFGDGTRLSIL.

The V and J genes are TRBV11-2 and TRBJ1-4; no clear D. Germline CDR1 reads SGHAT; CDR2 reads FQNNGV. The CDR3 contains 15 residues. Trimming removed 2 bases at V and 8 bases at J, with 15 bases between. The CDR3 DNA follows: TGTGCCAGCAGCTTATGGTCACAAGGCGGGGAAAAACTGTTTTTT. The encoded protein is CASSLWSQGGEKLFF.

This sequence joins TRBV2 and TRBJ1-3; a weak D match, TRBD1 (5 bases). This CDR3 is built from 15 residues. With 1 base removed from V and 4 bases from J, the gap between germline ends came to 11 bases. Germline V lookup: CDR1 SNHLY, CDR2 FYNNEI. The CDR3 nucleotides are TGTGCCAGCAGTGAAGAGGGGATCATCGGAAACACCATATATTTT. Encoded protein: CASSEEGIIGNTIYF.

The CDR3 spells CASRDRGLGTEAFF. The CDR3 DNA sequence: TGTGCCAGCAGGGACAGGGGTCTAGGCACTGAAGCTTTCTTT. The chain has TRBV6-4 and TRBJ1-1, with 9 bases matching TRBD1. The V gene end was trimmed by 6 bases and the J gene end by 4 bases; junction bases not matched to a gene: 6. CDR1 and CDR2 from the germline V gene are MRHNA and SNTAGT. The CDR3 length is 14 residues.

The chain uses TRBV6-5 and TRBJ1-2; 11 bases align to TRBD1. Looked up from germline, CDR1 is MNHEY and CDR2 is SVGAGI. J gave up 8 bases and V 8 bases, and 10 bases lay outside the gene matches. This CDR3 has 14 amino acids. The CDR3 reads CASAGTGGRYGYTF. CDR3 coding DNA: TGTGCCAGCGCCGGGACAGGGGGTCGGTACGGCTACACCTTC.

V usage is TRBV23-1 and J usage is TRBJ1-2; D remains unclear. TRBV23-1 is given ORF status, its function remaining uncertain. The CDR3 extends over 17 amino acids. V lost 0 bases and J 8 bases, leaving 22 bases between the germline ends. CDR3 nucleotides: TGCGCCAGCAGTCAATCCTTTGGCCTATTGACGTGGAGCGGCTACACCTTC. Encoded protein: CASSQSFGLLTWSGYTF.

This clone has a handful of counts. The rearrangement joins TRBV5-1 to TRBJ1-6; D is undetermined. Germline V gene sequence: CDR1 SGHRS, CDR2 YFSETQ. This CDR3 is built from 16 residues. The ends were cut back, 5 bases at V and 3 bases at J, with 15 bases in the middle. DNA for the CDR3: TGCGCCAGCAGTTCAGCGAATAACGGCTATAATTCACCCCTCCACTTT. The encoded protein is CASSSANNGYNSPLHF.

This clone was seen only once. This chain joins TRBV11-2 and TRBJ1-1, with TRBD1 as a possible D gene (5 bases). Trimming stripped 1 base from V and 6 bases from J, with 9 bases between. In germline, CDR1 is SGHAT, CDR2 FQNNGV. The CDR3 sequence is 13 residues long. Here the CDR3 reads CASSLAAGAEAFF. CDR3 DNA: TGTGCCAGCAGCTTAGCCGCGGGGGCTGAAGCTTTCTTT.

Worth noting for this clone: The identical CDR3 is also encoded by other nucleotide sequences in the sample. The V gene is TRBV7-9, the J gene TRBJ2-3, with D possibly TRBD2 on 6 matching bases. This CDR3 is built from 13 residues. V gave up 5 bases and J gave up 4 bases, with 10 bases separating them. The germline CDR1 and CDR2 sequences are SEHNR and FQNEAQ (reference sequence). The DNA for the CDR3 is TGTGCCAGCAGCCCGCGGGGCCCAGATACGCAGTATTTT. It codes for CASSPRGPDTQYF.